What follows are 24 T cell receptor beta chains derived from one specimen sequenced in a study of shared clonotypes between healthy human individuals. Produced via immunoSEQ multiplex PCR; TCRdb's table is partial and in-frame only. The sample has about 1.1 million clones; approximately 80% are singletons. Sequencing was carried out using memory CD4+ T cells from PBMCs. Noted subset: CD45RA-negative fraction. These receptors were taken from a man aged 18 to 35 in good health. Some clones in this sample may be carry-over from other donors' samples.

The chain links TRBV18 to TRBJ2-7; a weak D match, TRBD1 (5 bases). This CDR3 has 12 residues. The V gene lost 3 bases and the J gene lost 5 bases, with 8 bases spanning the gap. CDR1 and CDR2 from the germline V gene are KGHSH and LQKENI. The DNA of the CDR3 is TGTGCCAGCTCACCCATCAGGGACGAGCAGTACTTC. It is translated as CASSPIRDEQYF.

There are a few counts of this clone. The chain is built from TRBV29-1 and TRBJ1-1; D might be TRBD1 (5 bases). Germline assignment: CDR1 SQVTM and CDR2 ANQGSEA. V shed 4 bases and J shed 1 base, with 10 bases lying between them. There are 13 residues in the CDR3. CDR3 residues: CSVGTQTNTEAFF. The DNA for the CDR3 is TGCAGCGTTGGGACACAGACGAACACTGAAGCTTTCTTT.

The rearrangement links TRBV7-2 to TRBJ2-7; D not certain. CDR3 length: 14 amino acids. V shed 5 bases and J shed 0 bases, with 11 bases lying between them. CDR1 is SGHTA and CDR2 is FQGNSA in the germline V gene. CDR3 coding DNA: TGTGCCAGCAGCCCAAGGACGCTCTCCTACGAGCAGTACTTC. This sequence encodes CASSPRTLSYEQYF.

The chain has TRBV5-1 and TRBJ2-7; 8 bases fit TRBD2. CDR3 length: 14 residues. Germline loops: CDR1 SGHRS, CDR2 YFSETQ. V shed 4 bases and J 3 bases; nucleotides not matched to a gene: 6. The CDR3 sequence: CASSMFGTSYEQYF. The CDR3 DNA is TGCGCCAGCAGCATGTTCGGGACTAGCTACGAGCAGTACTTC.

The genes are TRBV7-9 and TRBJ2-7; the match to TRBD2 covers 12 bases. Unmatched junction bases numbered 7, after V lost 4 bases and J lost 3 bases. The V gene's germline CDR1 is SEHNR and CDR2 FQNEAQ (reference sequence). The CDR3 consists of 16 residues. This CDR3 reads CASSSRLAGAVYEQYF. In DNA, the CDR3 is TGTGCCAGCAGCTCTAGACTAGCGGGAGCGGTCTACGAGCAGTACTTC.

This clone has a handful of counts. The J gene is TRBJ2-2, the V gene TRBV12-5; TRBD2 might be the D (6 bases). CDR1 and CDR2 from the germline V gene are LGHNT and FRNRAP. There are 14 residues in the CDR3. CDR3 residues: CAHPGVASTGELFF. CDR3 DNA: TGTGCCCATCCGGGGGTAGCGAGTACCGGGGAGCTGTTTTTT. The full variable domain, its missing parts supplied by reference TRBV12-5 and TRBJ2-2, is DARVTQTPRHKVTEMGQEVTMRCQPILGHNTVFWYRQTMMQGLELLAYFRNRAPLDDSGMPKDRFSAEMPDATLATLKIQPSEPRDSAVYFCAHPGVASTGELFFGEGSRLTVL.

The V call is TRBV7-4, the J call TRBJ2-3, with 15 bases lining up with TRBD2. Germline V gives CDR1 SGHVT, CDR2 SQSDAQ. This CDR3 has 16 residues. J lost 5 bases, V lost 3 bases, and 3 bases had no gene match. The CDR3 DNA reads as TGTGCCAGCAGCTTGGGACTAGCGGGAGGTGTAGATACGCAGTATTTT. Protein sequence: CASSLGLAGGVDTQYF. The full variable domain, in which reference TRBV7-4 and TRBJ2-3 provide the parts outside the CDR3, is GAGVSQSPRYKVAKRGRDVALRCDSISGHVTLYWYRQTLGQGSEVLTYSQSDAQRDKSGRPSGRFSAERPERSVSTLKIQRTEQGDSAVYLCASSLGLAGGVDTQYFGPGTRLTVL.

This clone has at least ten counts. The chain joins TRBV6-5 to TRBJ2-1; TRBD1 agrees at 8 bases. CDR3 length: 15 amino acids. The V segment lost 6 bases and the J segment 9 bases; nucleotides outside the gene matches: 13. The germline gives CDR1 MNHEY, CDR2 SVGAGI. Here the CDR3 reads CASRLQGVLVSEQFF. Here the CDR3 DNA reads TGTGCCAGCAGATTACAGGGGGTCCTTGTCAGTGAGCAGTTCTTC.

V is TRBV11-2 and J is TRBJ2-3; maybe TRBD1 (6 bases). The CDR3 covers 13 residues. The germline V gene has CDR1 SGHAT and CDR2 FQNNGV. V shed 8 bases and J shed 4 bases, with 13 bases lying between them. CDR3 region: CASLTTGSDTQYF. The CDR3 DNA follows: TGTGCCAGCCTCACGACAGGTTCAGATACGCAGTATTTT.

This clone was seen repeatedly, ten times or more. The chain couples TRBV4-1 to TRBJ2-7; the D gene could be TRBD1 or TRBD2 (7 bases each). Deletions cut 4 bases from V and 8 bases from J, with 21 bases between. The CDR3 contains 15 residues. The V gene's germline CDR1 is MGHRA and CDR2 YSYEKL. This CDR3 reads CASSPGQRGDSKQYF. For the CDR3, the DNA is TGCGCCAGCAGCCCGGGACAGCGGGGAGATTCGAAGCAGTACTTC.

V usage is TRBV7-9 and J usage is TRBJ2-6; 10 bases are shared with TRBD2. Germline V gene data show CDR1 as SEHNR and CDR2 as FQNEAQ (reference sequence). The CDR3 sequence is 19 residues long. The V gene end was trimmed by 5 bases and the J gene end by 4 bases; junction bases not matched to a gene: 14. As DNA, the CDR3 is TGTGCCAGCAGCATGGGGCGGCTAGCGGGAGCTAGCGGGGCCAACGTCCTGACTTTC. It codes for CASSMGRLAGASGANVLTF.

The chain recombines TRBV7-2 with TRBJ2-7; D not certain. V was shortened by 5 bases and J by 6 bases, with 8 bases between the two germline ends. The CDR3 length is 11 residues. Germline-derived CDR1 and CDR2 are SGHTA and FQGNSA. CDR3 amino acids: CASSEAFEQYF. In nucleotides, the CDR3 is TGTGCCAGCAGCGAAGCCTTCGAGCAGTACTTC.

This sequence joins TRBV11-1 and TRBJ1-2; TRBD1 matches at 8 bases. There are 16 residues in the CDR3. V trimming: 5 bases; J trimming: 8 bases; junction bases outside the gene matches: 16. Germline V gene lookup returns CDR1 SGHAT and CDR2 FQDESV (reference sequence). In DNA form, the CDR3 reads TGTGCCAGCAGCCAGGGACAGGAGGCGAAGTCTGGGGGCTACACCTTC. It translates to CASSQGQEAKSGGYTF.

This clone showed up many times. V and J are TRBV6-4 and TRBJ2-2; D may be TRBD2 (8 bases). CDR3 length equals 17 residues. Deletions cut 6 bases from V and 5 bases from J, with 22 bases between. Germline lookup yields CDR1 MRHNA and CDR2 SNTAGT. The CDR3 DNA reads as TGTGCCAGCAGCCCGACAGGGAGCGGGAGAGATACCGGGGAGCTGTTTTTT. It codes for CASSPTGSGRDTGELFF.

V is TRBV19 and J is TRBJ1-2; a possible D gene is TRBD1 (5 bases). V lost 0 bases, J lost 6 bases, and 23 bases lay in between. In germline, CDR1 is LNHDA, CDR2 SQIVND (reference sequence). This CDR3 is 18 amino acids long. CDR3 in DNA: TGTGCCAGTAGTATAGAAAGAGGGACCGGGAGAAAATACAATGGCTACACCTTC. Protein product: CASSIERGTGRKYNGYTF.

The chain combines TRBV28 with TRBJ2-7, with D maybe TRBD1 (6 bases). CDR1 is MDHEN, CDR2 SYDVKM, per germline. V dropped 5 bases and J dropped 2 bases, with 16 bases sitting between them. This CDR3 spans 15 amino acids. Here the CDR3 reads CASSVTGRSPYEQYF. The CDR3 DNA reads as TGTGCCAGCAGTGTTACAGGGCGTAGCCCCTACGAGCAGTACTTC.

The chain carries TRBV30 and TRBJ1-3, with D unclear. The CDR3 is made up of 13 amino acids. V shed 2 bases and J shed 7 bases, with 12 bases lying between them. Germline CDR1 is GTSNPN and CDR2 is SVGIG (reference sequence). The CDR3 DNA is TGTGCCTGGAGTACTTCCCTTTGGAACACCATATATTTT. Protein: CAWSTSLWNTIYF.

This clone was seen many times. The V call is TRBV11-3, the J call TRBJ2-3, with D unresolved. Per germline, CDR1 SGHNT and CDR2 YENEEA. With 1 base removed from V and 1 base from J, the gap between germline ends came to 9 bases. The CDR3 covers 15 residues. DNA for the CDR3: TGTGCCAGCAGCTTAGGCCTCCAGGGCACAGATACGCAGTATTTT. This translates into CASSLGLQGTDTQYF.

As DNA, the CDR3 is TGTGCCAGCAGCCGTACCCTGGGGGAGACCCAGTACTTC. It encodes CASSRTLGETQYF. This rearrangement joins TRBV6-5 to TRBJ2-5; D unclear. Germline loops: CDR1 MNHEY, CDR2 SVGAGI. Trimming left V 6 bases short and J 5 bases short, with 13 bases between. The CDR3 covers 13 residues.

This clone was seen a few times. The chain employs TRBV28 and TRBJ2-1, with 7 bases lining up with TRBD2. V dropped 7 bases and J dropped 0; count of bases not matched to a gene: 3. In germline, CDR1 is MDHEN, CDR2 SYDVKM. There are 14 residues in the CDR3. The CDR3 coding sequence is TGTGCCAGCATTGCGGGGGACTCCTACAATGAGCAGTTCTTC. Protein sequence: CASIAGDSYNEQFF.

The chain carries TRBV28 and TRBJ2-7; the D is unclear. Looked up from germline, CDR1 is MDHEN and CDR2 is SYDVKM. CDR3 length: 13 residues. The V gene lost 5 bases and the J gene lost 9 bases, with 17 bases spanning the gap. The CDR3 nucleotides are TGTGCCAGCAGTCCCGTTCGGTCAACGAGGCAGTACTTC. Translating it yields CASSPVRSTRQYF.

The CDR3, as DNA: TGCGCCAGCAGCTTCGGACAGGGCCCTGAAGCTTTCTTT. Protein product: CASSFGQGPEAFF. The V gene is TRBV5-1, the J gene TRBJ1-1; 8 bases agree with TRBD1. V lost 2 bases to trimming and J lost 6 bases; unmatched junction nucleotides: 3. CDR1 is SGHRS and CDR2 is YFSETQ in the germline V gene. The CDR3 covers 13 residues.

The V call is TRBV27, the J call TRBJ2-7, with D maybe TRBD1 (6 bases). The germline V gene encodes CDR1 MNHEY and CDR2 SMNVEV (reference sequence). The V end was cut by 6 bases, the J end by 5 bases, with 17 bases between. The CDR3 has 14 amino acids. This CDR3 is CASRRYQGLDEQYF. Here the CDR3 DNA reads TGTGCCAGCAGGCGTTATCAGGGGTTGGACGAGCAGTACTTC.

This chain connects TRBV6-1 to TRBJ2-7; the D is unclear. V dropped 5 bases and J dropped 2 bases, with 13 bases sitting between them. In germline, CDR1 is MNHNS, CDR2 SASEGT. This CDR3 has 14 residues. Written as DNA, the CDR3 is TGTGCCAGCAGTCCCCCGGCAGGCACCTACGAGCAGTACTTC. Protein: CASSPPAGTYEQYF.